Presented here are 28 T cell receptor beta chains from one specimen sequenced in a study of blood T cell repertoires in COVID-19. Assay: immunoSEQ multiplex PCR; the TCRdb copy retains only in-frame clones and omits some. The sample shows 200,000 to 250,000 clones, roughly nine tenths of them seen only once. Sequenced sample: PBMCs or T cells enriched from blood (not recorded which). All receptors derive from a woman in her forties or fifties in a cohort exposed to, infected with or recovered from COVID-19 (not recorded which).

The chain links TRBV20-1 to TRBJ2-1; the D is unclear. The CDR3 has 11 residues. V dropped 5 bases and J dropped 16 bases, with 18 bases sitting between them. Germline CDR1 is DFQATT and CDR2 is SNEGSKA (reference sequence). CDR3 in amino acids: CSAGDWSGVFF. The CDR3 bases are TGCAGTGCTGGCGACTGGTCTGGAGTTTTCTTC.

This clone was detected only once. The chain joins TRBV19 to TRBJ1-6; D is unresolved. Germline assignment: CDR1 LNHDA and CDR2 SQIVND (reference sequence). This CDR3 spans 15 amino acids. V lost 5 bases, J lost 2 bases, and 10 bases lay in between. CDR3 DNA sequence: TGTGCCAGTAGTGGGCAGTCGACCTATAATTCACCCCTCCACTTT. Translating it yields CASSGQSTYNSPLHF.

The chain is built from TRBV3-1 (or the pseudogene TRBV3-2) and TRBJ2-5; TRBD2 is a possible D gene (6 bases). The germline gives CDR1 LGHDT, CDR2 YNNKEL (reference sequence). Trimming removed 2 bases from V and 2 bases from J, with 9 bases in between. The CDR3 has 14 residues. The CDR3 loop is CASSQRGLQETQYF. CDR3 in DNA: TGTGCCAGCAGCCAACGTGGACTACAAGAGACCCAGTACTTC.

This chain connects TRBV2 to TRBJ2-2; 7 bases are a match to TRBD1. CDR3 length: 17 amino acids. V trimming: 4 bases; J trimming: 4 bases; junction bases outside the gene matches: 12. Germline CDR1 SNHLY, CDR2 FYNNEI. The DNA of the CDR3 is TGTGCCAGCAGTGTTATAGGGGGCAGCAGTGGCACCGGGGAGCTGTTTTTT. Translated, it gives CASSVIGGSSGTGELFF.

This clone turned up a few times. V and J are TRBV29-1 and TRBJ1-2, with 8 positions matching TRBD1. The CDR3 is 13 residues long. Germline V CDR1 and CDR2: SQVTM, ANQGSEA. J lost 9 bases, V lost 4 bases, and 10 bases had no gene match. The CDR3: CSVAGYRGESYTF. Here the CDR3 DNA reads TGCAGCGTTGCAGGGTACAGGGGGGAAAGCTACACCTTC.

V gene TRBV4-2 combines with J gene TRBJ1-2; the D gene is possibly TRBD1 (6 bases). Trimming pared 0 bases from V and 13 bases from J, leaving 12 bases between. Germline-derived CDR1 and CDR2 are LGHNA and YNFKEQ. The CDR3 is 12 amino acids. The CDR3 DNA sequence: TGTGCCAGCAGCCAAGATCTTAGGACAGCCACCTTC. Protein sequence: CASSQDLRTATF.

CDR3 bases: TGTGCCAGCAGCACAACAGGGGGTCAAGAAGCTTTCTTT. Translated, it gives CASSTTGGQEAFF. The V call is TRBV6-2 or TRBV6-3, the J call TRBJ1-1; 8 bases align to TRBD1. This CDR3 has 13 residues. J was trimmed by 8 bases and V by 6 bases; bases with no gene match: 8. Germline lookup yields CDR1 MNHEY and CDR2 SVGEGT.

The chain has TRBV6-5 and TRBJ1-2; TRBD1 aligns across 7 bases. The V and J ends lost 7 bases and 4 bases, in that order; junction bases with no gene match: 9. CDR3 length: 14 residues. The germline gives CDR1 MNHEY, CDR2 SVGAGI. CDR3 nucleotide sequence: TGTGCCAGCAAGGGGGCGAGGTTGGGCTATGGCTACACCTTC. It encodes CASKGARLGYGYTF.

CDR3 protein: CASSLGEYTEAFF. CDR3 coding DNA: TGCGCCAGCAGCTTGGGGGAGTACACTGAAGCTTTCTTT. The V call is TRBV5-1, the J call TRBJ1-1; D is unclear. There are 13 residues in the CDR3. CDR1 is SGHRS and CDR2 is YFSETQ in the germline V gene. V gave up 0 bases and J gave up 3 bases, with 6 bases separating them. Full variable domain (missing parts from reference TRBV5-1 and TRBJ1-1): KAGVTQTPRYLIKTRGQQVTLSCSPISGHRSVSWYQQTPGQGLQFLFEYFSETQRNKGNFPGRFSGRQFSNSRSEMNVSTLELGDSALYLCASSLGEYTEAFFGQGTRLTVV.

The chain links TRBV5-6 to TRBJ1-4, with D possibly TRBD1 on 6 matching bases. V lost 4 bases to trimming and J lost 7 bases, with 14 bases between them. The CDR3 is made up of 14 amino acids. In germline, CDR1 is SGHDT, CDR2 YYEEEE. CDR3 residues: CASSAQGTPEKLFF. CDR3 bases: TGTGCCAGCAGCGCACAGGGCACTCCTGAAAAACTGTTTTTT.

This chain joins TRBV2 and TRBJ1-1; 7 nucleotides align to TRBD1. Trimming at V came to 6 bases and at J to 6 bases, leaving 4 bases not matched to a gene. The CDR3 has 12 residues. Per the germline V gene, CDR1 is SNHLY and CDR2 is FYNNEI. CDR3 in DNA: TGTGCCAGCAGACAGGGGTTAGCTGAAGCTTTCTTT. It encodes CASRQGLAEAFF.

The rearrangement links TRBV7-2 to TRBJ1-2, with D possibly TRBD1 on 6 matching bases. Trimming took off 4 bases at V and 8 bases at J, with 23 bases between the two ends. The V gene's germline CDR1 is SGHTA and CDR2 FQGNSA. The CDR3 consists of 16 residues. The CDR3 coding sequence is TGTGCCAGCAGCTCCAGGACCCCGGGACACCAGAACGGCTACACCTTC. It specifies CASSSRTPGHQNGYTF.

The chain is built from TRBV19 and TRBJ1-5; 7 bases agree with TRBD1. Germline CDR1 and CDR2: LNHDA and SQIVND (reference sequence). V lost 5 bases, J lost 3 bases, and 7 bases stayed unmatched. This CDR3 region has 15 residues. The CDR3 DNA follows: TGTGCCAGTAGTCACAGACAGGGTTCCAATCAGCCCCAGCATTTT. Residues: CASSHRQGSNQPQHF.

CDR3 DNA sequence: TGTGCCAGTACCTACATAGGACAGCAATCGGATGGCTACACCTTC. Residues: CASTYIGQQSDGYTF. The rearrangement joins TRBV19 to TRBJ1-2, with D possibly matching TRBD1 (6 bases). V shed 7 bases and J shed 6 bases, with 21 bases lying between them. The length of the CDR3 is 15 residues. Germline-derived CDR1 and CDR2 are LNHDA and SQIVND (reference sequence).

This clone was found once. The rearrangement links TRBV29-1 to TRBJ1-1; D not resolved. V was shortened by 4 bases and J by 3 bases, with 9 bases between the two germline ends. CDR3 length equals 12 residues. CDR1 is SQVTM and CDR2 is ANQGSEA in the germline V gene. CDR3 sequence reads: CSVGTGYTEAFF. CDR3 DNA sequence: TGCAGCGTTGGTACGGGTTACACTGAAGCTTTCTTT.

This clone was seen a few times. The rearrangement links TRBV5-1 to TRBJ2-5; 14 nucleotides line up with TRBD2. The CDR3 contains 17 residues. The germline CDR1 and CDR2 sequences are SGHRS and YFSETQ. With V trimmed by 5 bases and J by 0 bases, 6 bases remained unmatched. The CDR3 DNA sequence: TGCGCCAGCAGTTCCGGACTAGCGGGGGGCAACCAAGAGACCCAGTACTTC. This codes for CASSSGLAGGNQETQYF. The variable domain in full, completed from reference TRBV5-1 and TRBJ2-5, reads KAGVTQTPRYLIKTRGQQVTLSCSPISGHRSVSWYQQTPGQGLQFLFEYFSETQRNKGNFPGRFSGRQFSNSRSEMNVSTLELGDSALYLCASSSGLAGGNQETQYFGPGTRLLVL.

This clone occurred once. This chain uses TRBV7-9 with TRBJ1-6; 7 nucleotides agree with TRBD1. V shed 5 bases, J shed 8 bases, and the junction held 6 bases outside the gene matches. This CDR3 region has 14 residues. Germline CDR1 is SEHNR and CDR2 is FQNEAQ (reference sequence). The CDR3 DNA is TGTGCCAGCAGCAGCCGGGACAGCTATTCACCCCTCCACTTT. It yields the protein CASSSRDSYSPLHF.

The chain carries TRBV6-1 and TRBJ1-6; D uncertain. There are 15 residues in the CDR3. CDR1 is MNHNS, CDR2 SASEGT, per germline. V lost 2 bases to trimming and J lost 7 bases, with 12 bases between them. The CDR3 sequence: CASSEPGSLNSPLHF. The DNA for the CDR3 is TGTGCCAGCAGTGAACCGGGGAGTCTGAATTCACCCCTCCACTTT.

This clone was recorded a few times. The rearrangement links TRBV10-1 to TRBJ1-1; D is unresolved. CDR3 length: 14 residues. The ends were cut back, 3 bases at V and 5 bases at J, with 13 bases in the middle. Germline CDR1 WNHNN, CDR2 SYGVQD (reference sequence). As DNA, the CDR3 is TGCGCCAGCAGTGATCCAGGAATGGGTACTGAAGCTTTCTTT. This translates into CASSDPGMGTEAFF.

This clone has only one observation. The gene calls are TRBV2 and TRBJ2-7; TRBD1 matches 10 bases. With V trimmed by 7 bases and J by 8 bases, 14 bases remained unmatched. Germline CDR1 SNHLY, CDR2 FYNNEI. The length of the CDR3 is 15 residues. In DNA form, the CDR3 reads TGTGCCAGCAACCCTGGGACAGGGGCGAGATCAAAGCAGTACTTC. It codes for CASNPGTGARSKQYF. Using reference TRBV2 and TRBJ2-7 for the parts outside the CDR3, the full variable domain is EPEVTQTPSHQVTQMGQEVILRCVPISNHLYFYWYRQILGQKVEFLVSFYNNEISEKSEIFDDQFSVERPDGSNFTLKIRSTKLEDSAMYFCASNPGTGARSKQYFGPGTRLTVT.

The genes are TRBV10-2 and TRBJ2-3; 7 bases line up with TRBD1. The CDR3 runs 14 residues. The germline gives CDR1 WSHSY, CDR2 SAAADI. With V trimmed by 4 bases and J by 4 bases, 5 bases remained unmatched. CDR3 nucleotide sequence: TGCGCCAGCAGTGTAGGGGGCCGCGCAGATACGCAGTATTTT. Protein sequence: CASSVGGRADTQYF.

The chain has TRBV7-9 and TRBJ1-2, with TRBD1 matching 7 bases. CDR3 size: 15 residues. Germline CDR1 SEHNR, CDR2 FQNEAQ (reference sequence). J was trimmed by 4 bases and V by 2 bases; bases with no gene match: 7. The CDR3 spells CASSLIYRGAYGYTF. CDR3 in DNA: TGTGCCAGCAGCTTAATTTACAGGGGAGCCTATGGCTACACCTTC.

The V and J genes are TRBV11-2 and TRBJ1-2, with a weak D call TRBD1 (5 bases). Germline-derived CDR1 and CDR2 are SGHAT and FQNNGV. This CDR3 comprises 12 residues. V was pared by 3 bases and J by 8 bases, with 10 bases between. This CDR3 is CASSFAGNGYTF. DNA for the CDR3: TGTGCCAGCAGCTTTGCAGGGAACGGCTACACCTTC. The full variable domain, its missing parts supplied by reference TRBV11-2 and TRBJ1-2, is EAGVAQSPRYKIIEKRQSVAFWCNPISGHATLYWYQQILGQGPKLLIQFQNNGVVDDSQLPKDRFSAERLKGVDSTLKIQPAKLEDSAVYLCASSFAGNGYTFGSGTRLTVV.

The chain employs TRBV2 and TRBJ1-4; D unclear. The V and J ends lost 6 bases and 8 bases respectively, with 19 bases between them. This CDR3 comprises 15 residues. CDR1 and CDR2 (germline): SNHLY, FYNNEI. As DNA, the CDR3 is TGTGCCAGCAGGCATGAATCCGGGTGGGAGGAAAAACTGTTTTTT. This encodes CASRHESGWEEKLFF.

The chain carries TRBV24-1 and TRBJ2-1; 8 positions agree with TRBD1. This CDR3 has 15 amino acids. The V segment lost 5 bases and the J segment 9 bases; nucleotides outside the gene matches: 11. Germline CDR1 and CDR2: KGHDR and SFDVKD. CDR3 sequence: CATSGRTGSHAEQFF. The CDR3 DNA follows: TGTGCCACCAGTGGCCGGACAGGGTCTCATGCTGAGCAGTTCTTC.

A remark on this clone: A read error may produce the germline difference seen at one junction end. The chain employs TRBV10-3 and TRBJ1-1, with 7 nucleotides matching TRBD1. CDR1 and CDR2 from the germline V gene are ENHRY and SYGVKD. The length of the CDR3 is 15 residues. The CDR3 nucleotides read TGTGCCGTCAGAATGATCGGGACAGATTCCACTGAAGCTTTCTTT. Translation: CAVRMIGTDSTEAFF.

This clone occurred a few times. This chain joins TRBV7-9 and TRBJ1-1; the match to TRBD1 covers 8 bases. The germline gives CDR1 SEHNR, CDR2 FQNEAQ (reference sequence). This CDR3 contains 14 residues. V was pared by 1 base and J by 7 bases, with 5 bases of the junction left unmatched. The CDR3 here is CASSLVGDRGEAFF. In nucleotides, the CDR3 is TGTGCCAGCAGCTTAGTGGGTGACAGGGGTGAAGCTTTCTTT.

This chain uses TRBV25-1 with TRBJ1-3; D is unclear. The CDR3 contains 15 residues. The V gene lost 1 base and the J gene lost 2 bases, with 9 bases spanning the gap. From germline, CDR1 is MGHDK and CDR2 SYGVNS. CDR3 sequence: CASSELRVAGNTIYF. The CDR3 bases are TGTGCCAGCAGTGAATTGCGCGTGGCTGGAAACACCATATATTTT. Combining the CDR3 with reference TRBV25-1 and TRBJ1-3 gives the whole variable domain EADIYQTPRYLVIGTGKKITLECSQTMGHDKMYWYQQDPGMELHLIHYSYGVNSTEKGDLSSESTVSRIRTEHFPLTLESARPSHTSQYLCASSELRVAGNTIYFGEGSWLTVV.